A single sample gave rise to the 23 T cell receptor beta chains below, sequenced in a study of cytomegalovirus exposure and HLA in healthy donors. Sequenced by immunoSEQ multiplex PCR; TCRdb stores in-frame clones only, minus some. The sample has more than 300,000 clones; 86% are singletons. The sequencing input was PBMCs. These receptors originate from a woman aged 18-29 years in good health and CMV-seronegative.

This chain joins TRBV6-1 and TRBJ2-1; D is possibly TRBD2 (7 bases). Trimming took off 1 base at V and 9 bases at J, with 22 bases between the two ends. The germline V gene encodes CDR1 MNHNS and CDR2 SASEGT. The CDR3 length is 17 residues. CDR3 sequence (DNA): TGTGCCAGCAGTGAAGATCCGGGGGCGGGGGCCCTTGGTGAGCAGTTCTTC. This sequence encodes CASSEDPGAGALGEQFF.

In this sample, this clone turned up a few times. CDR3 DNA sequence: TGCGCCAGCAGCTCTGGGGGACTAAAAGAGACCCAGTACTTC. Its translation is CASSSGGLKETQYF. The chain recombines TRBV10-1 with TRBJ2-5; 7 bases fit TRBD2. This CDR3 spans 14 amino acids. The V and J ends lost 6 bases and 3 bases, in that order; junction bases with no gene match: 7. The germline V gene encodes CDR1 WNHNN and CDR2 SYGVQD (reference sequence).

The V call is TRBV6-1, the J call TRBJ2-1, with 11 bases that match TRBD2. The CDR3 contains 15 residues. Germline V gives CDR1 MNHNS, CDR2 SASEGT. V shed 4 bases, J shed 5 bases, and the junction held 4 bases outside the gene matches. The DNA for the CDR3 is TGTGCCAGCAGTGCAAGGACTAGCGGGCACAATGAGCAGTTCTTC. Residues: CASSARTSGHNEQFF.

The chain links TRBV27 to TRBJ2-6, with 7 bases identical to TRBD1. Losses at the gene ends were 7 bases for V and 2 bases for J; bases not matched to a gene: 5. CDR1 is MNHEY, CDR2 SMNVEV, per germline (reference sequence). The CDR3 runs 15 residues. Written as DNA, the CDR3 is TGTGCCAGCACCGACAGGGTGGCTGGGGCCAACGTCCTGACTTTC. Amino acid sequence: CASTDRVAGANVLTF.

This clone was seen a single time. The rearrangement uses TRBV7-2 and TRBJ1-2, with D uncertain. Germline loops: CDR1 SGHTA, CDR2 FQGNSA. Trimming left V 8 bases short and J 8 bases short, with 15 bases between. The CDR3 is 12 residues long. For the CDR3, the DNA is TGTGCCAGCCGGAATGTCTCGAGGGGCTACACCTTC. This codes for CASRNVSRGYTF.

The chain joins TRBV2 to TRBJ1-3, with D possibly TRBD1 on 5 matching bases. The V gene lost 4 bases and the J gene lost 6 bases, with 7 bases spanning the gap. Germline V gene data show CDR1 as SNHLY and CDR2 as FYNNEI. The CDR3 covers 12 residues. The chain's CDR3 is CASSAGLNTIYF. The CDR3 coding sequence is TGTGCCAGCAGTGCAGGGTTAAACACCATATATTTT.

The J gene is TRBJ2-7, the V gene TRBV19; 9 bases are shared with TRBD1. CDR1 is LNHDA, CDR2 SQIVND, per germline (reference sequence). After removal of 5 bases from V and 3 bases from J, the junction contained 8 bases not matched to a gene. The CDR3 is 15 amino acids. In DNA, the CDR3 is TGTGCCAGTAGTTCACCGGGACAGGGAGGCTACGAGCAGTACTTC. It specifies CASSSPGQGGYEQYF.

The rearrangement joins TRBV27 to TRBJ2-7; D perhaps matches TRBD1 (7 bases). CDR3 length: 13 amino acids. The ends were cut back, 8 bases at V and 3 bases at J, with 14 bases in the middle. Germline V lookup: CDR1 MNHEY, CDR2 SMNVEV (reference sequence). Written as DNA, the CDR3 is TGTGCCAGCTCCGGGACAGCGGGCTACGAGCAGTACTTC. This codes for CASSGTAGYEQYF.

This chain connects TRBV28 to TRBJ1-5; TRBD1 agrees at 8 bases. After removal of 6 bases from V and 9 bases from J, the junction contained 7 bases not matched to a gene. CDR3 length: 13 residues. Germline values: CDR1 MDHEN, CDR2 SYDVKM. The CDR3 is CASSSGGPRPQHF. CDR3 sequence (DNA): TGTGCCAGCAGCTCAGGGGGCCCGAGGCCCCAGCATTTT.

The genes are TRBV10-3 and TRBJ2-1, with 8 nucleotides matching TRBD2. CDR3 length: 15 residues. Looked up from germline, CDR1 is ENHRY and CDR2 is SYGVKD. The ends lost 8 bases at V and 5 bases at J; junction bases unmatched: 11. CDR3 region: CAIATSGEFNNEQFF. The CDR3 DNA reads TGTGCCATCGCCACTAGCGGAGAGTTTAACAATGAGCAGTTCTTC.

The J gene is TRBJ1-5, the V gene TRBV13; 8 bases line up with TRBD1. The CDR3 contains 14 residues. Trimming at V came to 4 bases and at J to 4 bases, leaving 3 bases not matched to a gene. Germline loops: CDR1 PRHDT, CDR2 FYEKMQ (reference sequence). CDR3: CASSSTGVNQPQHF. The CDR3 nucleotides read TGTGCCAGCAGCTCGACAGGGGTTAATCAGCCCCAGCATTTT.

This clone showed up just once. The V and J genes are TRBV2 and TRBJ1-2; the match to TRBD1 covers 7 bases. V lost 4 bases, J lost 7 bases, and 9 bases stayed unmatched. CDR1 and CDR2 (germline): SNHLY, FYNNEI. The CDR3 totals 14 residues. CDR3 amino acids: CASSATRDSSGYTF. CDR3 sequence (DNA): TGTGCCAGCAGTGCGACCCGGGACAGCTCTGGCTACACCTTC.

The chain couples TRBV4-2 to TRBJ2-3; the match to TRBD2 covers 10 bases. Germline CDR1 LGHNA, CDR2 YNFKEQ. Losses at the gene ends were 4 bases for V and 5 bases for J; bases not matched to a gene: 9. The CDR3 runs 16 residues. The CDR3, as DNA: TGTGCCAGCAGCCGGGGAGCGGGAGGGCCGGGAGATACGCAGTATTTT. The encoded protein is CASSRGAGGPGDTQYF.

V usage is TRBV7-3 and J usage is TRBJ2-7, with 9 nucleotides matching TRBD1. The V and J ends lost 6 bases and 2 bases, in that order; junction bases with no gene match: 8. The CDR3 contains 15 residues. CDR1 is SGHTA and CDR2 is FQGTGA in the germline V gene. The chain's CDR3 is CASSCRDRETYEQYF. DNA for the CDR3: TGTGCCAGCAGTTGCCGGGACAGGGAGACCTACGAGCAGTACTTC.

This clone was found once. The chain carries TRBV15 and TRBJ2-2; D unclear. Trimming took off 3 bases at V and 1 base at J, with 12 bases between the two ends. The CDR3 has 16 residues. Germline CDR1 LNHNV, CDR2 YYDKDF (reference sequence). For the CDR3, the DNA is TGTGCCACCAGCAGTTGGTGGGCTGAGAACACCGGGGAGCTGTTTTTT. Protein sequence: CATSSWWAENTGELFF. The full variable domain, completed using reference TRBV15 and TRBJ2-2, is DAMVIQNPRYQVTQFGKPVTLSCSQTLNHNVMYWYQQKSSQAPKLLFHYYDKDFNNEADTPDNFQSRRPNTSFCFLDIRSPGLGDTAMYLCATSSWWAENTGELFFGEGSRLTVL.

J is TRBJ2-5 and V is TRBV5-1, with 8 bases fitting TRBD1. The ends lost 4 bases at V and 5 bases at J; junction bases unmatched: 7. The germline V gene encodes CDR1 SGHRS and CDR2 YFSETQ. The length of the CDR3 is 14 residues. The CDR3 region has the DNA TGCGCCAGCAGCACGTGGACAGGGTTGGAGACCCAGTACTTC. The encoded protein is CASSTWTGLETQYF. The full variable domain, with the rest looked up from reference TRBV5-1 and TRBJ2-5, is KAGVTQTPRYLIKTRGQQVTLSCSPISGHRSVSWYQQTPGQGLQFLFEYFSETQRNKGNFPGRFSGRQFSNSRSEMNVSTLELGDSALYLCASSTWTGLETQYFGPGTRLLVL.

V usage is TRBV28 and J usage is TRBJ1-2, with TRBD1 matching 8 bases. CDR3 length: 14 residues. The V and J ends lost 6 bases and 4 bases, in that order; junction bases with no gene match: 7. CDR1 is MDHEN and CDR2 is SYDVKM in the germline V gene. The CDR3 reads CASRRPGGLYGYTF. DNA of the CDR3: TGTGCCAGCAGGCGCCCAGGGGGCCTCTATGGCTACACCTTC.

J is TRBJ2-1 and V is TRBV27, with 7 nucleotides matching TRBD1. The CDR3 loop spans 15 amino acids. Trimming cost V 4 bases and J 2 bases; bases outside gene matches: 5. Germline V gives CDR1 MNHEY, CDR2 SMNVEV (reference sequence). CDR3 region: CASSYYQGAYNEQFF. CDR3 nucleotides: TGTGCCAGCAGTTACTATCAGGGGGCCTACAATGAGCAGTTCTTC.

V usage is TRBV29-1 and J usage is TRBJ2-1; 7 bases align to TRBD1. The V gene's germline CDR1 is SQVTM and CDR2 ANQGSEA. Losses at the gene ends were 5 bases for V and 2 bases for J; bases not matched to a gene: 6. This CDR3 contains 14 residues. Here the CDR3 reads CSVSNRGAYNEQFF. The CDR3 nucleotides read TGCAGCGTTAGTAACAGGGGTGCCTACAATGAGCAGTTCTTC.

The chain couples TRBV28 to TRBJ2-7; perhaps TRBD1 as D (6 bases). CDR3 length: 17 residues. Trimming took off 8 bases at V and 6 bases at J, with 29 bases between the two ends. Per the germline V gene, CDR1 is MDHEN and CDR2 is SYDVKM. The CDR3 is CASRTRSAGTSFSEQYF. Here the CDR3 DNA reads TGTGCCAGCCGAACTCGATCCGCCGGGACAAGTTTTAGCGAGCAGTACTTC.

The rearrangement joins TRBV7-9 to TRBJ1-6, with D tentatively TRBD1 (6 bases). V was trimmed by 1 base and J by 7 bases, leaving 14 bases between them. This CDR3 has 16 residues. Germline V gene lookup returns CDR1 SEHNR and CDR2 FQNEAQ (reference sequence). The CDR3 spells CASSLVSPQGNSPLHF. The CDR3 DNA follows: TGTGCCAGCAGCTTAGTCTCCCCGCAGGGGAATTCACCCCTCCACTTT. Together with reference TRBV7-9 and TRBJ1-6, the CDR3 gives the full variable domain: DTGVSQNPRHKITKRGQNVTFRCDPISEHNRLYWYRQTLGQGPEFLTYFQNEAQLEKSRLLSDRFSAERPKGSFSTLEIQRTEQGDSAMYLCASSLVSPQGNSPLHFGNGTRLTVT.

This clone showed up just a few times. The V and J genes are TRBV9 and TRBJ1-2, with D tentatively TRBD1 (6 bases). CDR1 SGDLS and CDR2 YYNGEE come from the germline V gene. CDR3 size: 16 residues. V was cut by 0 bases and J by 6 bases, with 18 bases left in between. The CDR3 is CASSVAVTGKENGYTF. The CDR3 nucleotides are TGTGCCAGCAGCGTAGCAGTGACAGGAAAGGAGAATGGCTACACCTTC.

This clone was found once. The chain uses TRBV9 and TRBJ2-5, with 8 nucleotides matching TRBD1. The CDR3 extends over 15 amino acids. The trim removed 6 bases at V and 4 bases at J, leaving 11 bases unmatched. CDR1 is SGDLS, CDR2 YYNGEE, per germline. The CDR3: CASTPAGGLGETQYF. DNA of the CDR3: TGTGCCAGCACCCCAGCAGGGGGCTTGGGAGAGACCCAGTACTTC.